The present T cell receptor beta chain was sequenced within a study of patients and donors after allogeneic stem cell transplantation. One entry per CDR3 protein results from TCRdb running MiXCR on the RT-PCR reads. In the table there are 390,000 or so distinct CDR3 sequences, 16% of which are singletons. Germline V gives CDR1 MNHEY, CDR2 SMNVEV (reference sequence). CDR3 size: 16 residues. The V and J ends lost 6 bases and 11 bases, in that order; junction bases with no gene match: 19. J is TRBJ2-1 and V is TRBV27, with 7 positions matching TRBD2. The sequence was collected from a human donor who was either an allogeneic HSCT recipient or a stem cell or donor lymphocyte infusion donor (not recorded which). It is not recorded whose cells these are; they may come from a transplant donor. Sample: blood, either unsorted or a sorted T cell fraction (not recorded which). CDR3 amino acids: CASREIAGESLNKQFF. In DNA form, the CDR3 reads TGTGCCAGCAGAGAAATAGCGGGCGAGTCTCTGAACAAGCAGTTCTTC.